Listed below are T cell receptor beta chains from one sample, sequenced in a study of T cells in Graves' hyperthyroidism and ophthalmopathy. One entry per CDR3 protein results from TCRdb running MiXCR on the multiplex PCR reads. The table has about 600,000 distinct CDR3 sequences, about 14% seen once. Sequenced input: blood. These receptors were obtained from a woman aged 50 to 60 with Graves' ophthalmopathy. The CDR3 runs from the conserved cysteine through the conserved F or W. The order of the fields is CDR3 protein, CDR3 DNA, V gene, clone size, D gene, J gene. The D gene is left open where the match is weak. Only part of the rows carry a size: once, few, many, or a class if the clone is expanded.

CASRDSASGYSYEQYF,TGTGCCAGCAGGGATTCGGCTAGCGGGTACTCCTACGAGCAGTACTTC,TRBV28,many,TRBD2,TRBJ2-7
CASSQELAGDYEQYF,TGTGCCAGCAGCCAAGAACTAGCGGGAGACTACGAGCAGTACTTC,TRBV4-2,NA,TRBD2,TRBJ2-7
CASRTLSYEQYF,TGTGCCAGCAGGACATTGAGCTACGAGCAGTACTTC,TRBV6-1,many,NA,TRBJ2-7
CASVSSGRTHPYNEQFF,TGTGCCAGCGTCTCTAGCGGGAGGACCCACCCCTACAATGAGCAGTTCTTC,TRBV7-8,many,TRBD2,TRBJ2-1
CASSQGGSGANYGYTF,TGTGCCAGCAGCCAAGGGGGGTCGGGAGCTAACTATGGCTACACCTTC,TRBV4-2,many,NA,TRBJ1-2
CASRDRDREYNEQFF,TGTGCCAGTAGAGACCGGGACAGGGAGTACAATGAGCAGTTCTTC,TRBV27,many,TRBD1,TRBJ2-1
CSAELAVPTDTQYF,TGCAGTGCTGAACTAGCGGTTCCCACAGATACGCAGTATTTT,TRBV20-1,many,TRBD2,TRBJ2-3
CASSPPLKNGYTF,TGTGCCAGCAGTCCACCACTTAAAAATGGCTACACCTTC,TRBV28,once,NA,TRBJ1-2
CASSPAGGPENEQFF,TGTGCCAGCTCACCAGCGGGAGGGCCGGAGAATGAGCAGTTCTTC,TRBV18,many,TRBD2,TRBJ2-1
CASSLSTGSTYNEQFF,TGTGCCAGCAGCTTGTCCACCGGGTCGACCTACAATGAGCAGTTCTTC,TRBV5-4,few,NA,TRBJ2-1
CASRLAGGSHEQYF,TGTGCCAGCAGACTAGCGGGAGGGTCCCACGAGCAGTACTTC,TRBV12-3/TRBV12-4,many,TRBD2,TRBJ2-7
CASSLYVDRGLNTEAFF,TGTGCCAGCAGTTTATATGTGGACAGGGGTCTGAACACTGAAGCTTTCTTT,TRBV27,many,TRBD1,TRBJ1-1
CSAVNSDSPLHF,TGCAGTGCCGTGAACTCCGATTCACCCCTCCACTTT,TRBV20-1,few,NA,TRBJ1-6
CASSLTGFRGDRELFF,TGTGCCAGCAGCCTGACAGGGTTTAGGGGGGACCGGGAGCTGTTTTTT,TRBV7-8,NA,NA,TRBJ2-2
CASSPIPPTGILTEAFF,TGTGCCAGCTCACCGATTCCCCCGACAGGGATCTTAACTGAAGCTTTCTTT,TRBV18,many,TRBD1,TRBJ1-1
CAWGTGTKYNEQFF,TGTGCCTGGGGGACCGGGACCAAATACAATGAGCAGTTCTTC,TRBV30,many,NA,TRBJ2-1
CASSVVMAGGPYEQYF,TGTGCCAGCAGCGTAGTAATGGCGGGAGGGCCCTACGAGCAGTACTTC,TRBV9,few,TRBD2,TRBJ2-7
CASSLLAGGAYNEQFF,TGTGCCAGCAGCTTACTAGCGGGAGGGGCCTACAATGAGCAGTTCTTC,TRBV7-6,many,TRBD2,TRBJ2-1
CAISSGLAGGGEQYF,TGTGCCATCAGTTCGGGACTAGCGGGAGGCGGCGAGCAGTACTTC,TRBV10-3,many,TRBD2,TRBJ2-7
CASSHNRDEQYF,TGCGCCAGCAGCCATAACAGGGACGAGCAGTACTTC,TRBV4-1,few,NA,TRBJ2-7
CASRQTGGGYNEQFF,TGTGCCAGCAGGCAAACAGGGGGCGGGTACAATGAGCAGTTCTTC,TRBV12-3/TRBV12-4,many,TRBD1,TRBJ2-1
CASSWGALTGQPYNEQFF,TGTGCCAGCAGCTGGGGGGCCCTAACAGGGCAACCCTACAATGAGCAGTTCTTC,TRBV5-8,few,NA,TRBJ2-1
CASSFGTSGEQYF,TGTGCCAGCAGCTTCGGGACTAGCGGCGAGCAGTACTTC,TRBV13,NA,TRBD2,TRBJ2-7
CATSSGRGTDTQYF,TGTGCCACGTCTAGCGGGAGAGGCACAGATACGCAGTATTTT,TRBV10-3,many,TRBD2,TRBJ2-3
CASSTDRVWNEQFF,TGTGCCAGTAGTACCGACAGGGTTTGGAATGAGCAGTTCTTC,TRBV19,NA,TRBD1,TRBJ2-1
CASARLAGEQYF,TGTGCCAGCGCCAGACTAGCGGGCGAGCAGTACTTC,TRBV28,many,TRBD2,TRBJ2-7
CASSPLGTSLNYNEQFF,TGTGCCAGCAGCCCACTCGGGACTAGCCTGAACTACAATGAGCAGTTCTTC,TRBV9,many,TRBD2,TRBJ2-1